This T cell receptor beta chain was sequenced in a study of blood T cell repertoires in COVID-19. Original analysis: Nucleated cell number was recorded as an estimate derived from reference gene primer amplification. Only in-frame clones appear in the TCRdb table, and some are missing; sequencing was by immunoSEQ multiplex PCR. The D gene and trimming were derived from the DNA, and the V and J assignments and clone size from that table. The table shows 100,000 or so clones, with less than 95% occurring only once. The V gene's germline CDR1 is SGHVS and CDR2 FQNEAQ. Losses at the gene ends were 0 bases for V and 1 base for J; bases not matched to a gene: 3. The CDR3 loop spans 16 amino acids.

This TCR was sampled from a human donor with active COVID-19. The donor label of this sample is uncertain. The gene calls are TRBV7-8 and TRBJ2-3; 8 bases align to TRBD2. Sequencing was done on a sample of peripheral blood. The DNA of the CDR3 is TGTGCCAGCAGCTTAGCGGGGACTAGGGGCACAGATACGCAGTATTTT. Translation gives CASSLAGTRGTDTQYF.